This T cell receptor (beta chain) was documented in a study of blood T cells in healthy people across ages. About the study: Template switching recovered approximately one barcoded beta molecule for every two T cells. Overall study findings and caveats: A strong correlation between TCR beta diversity and naive T cell percentage was seen.

This clonotype occurred once. Its cognate antigen is unknown. Germline V gene data show CDR1 as SGHRS and CDR2 as YFSETQ. Trimming took off 0 bases at V and 7 bases at J, with 11 bases between the two ends. CDR3 length: 13 residues. Primers used in a second PCR of about 7 to 12 cycles were a sample-barcoded 5' primer and a J-beta primer mix. Each CDR3 protein gets one entry after TCRdb re-called the 5' RACE reads with MiXCR. The table records more than 700,000 distinct CDR3 sequences, about 53% of them present only once. The chain recombines TRBV5-1 with TRBJ2-7; D not resolved. The receptor was isolated from a man older than 75 in good health. The sequencing input was blood. CDR3 DNA: TGCGCCAGCAGCTTGGCACAGAACAATGAGCAGTACTTC. It specifies CASSLAQNNEQYF.